This section outlines one T cell receptor beta chain sequence together with its context. The V segment lost 7 bases and the J segment 0 bases; nucleotides outside the gene matches: 9. The germline V gene has CDR1 MNHEY and CDR2 SMNVEV (reference sequence). The CDR3 is made up of 16 amino acids. This entry belongs to a study of blood T cell repertoires in COVID-19. Study context: Collection of acute and convalescent COVID-19 samples took place in the United States, Italy and Spain. T cells, B-cell-depleted T cells, or PBMCs provided the cDNA or gDNA that served as material.

Authors' processing steps: Amplification of reference gene primers was used by the study to estimate nucleated cell counts. Method: immunoSEQ multiplex PCR; TCRdb's copy keeps in-frame clones and lacks some. V, J and clone size were drawn from that table, and D and trimming were deduced from the DNA. The sample records about 190,000 clones, about 80% being singletons. V and J are TRBV27 and TRBJ2-1; 7 nucleotides agree with TRBD2. The clonotype comes from a man aged 60 to 75 with acute or convalescent COVID-19. The sample consisted of peripheral blood. As DNA, the CDR3 is TGTGCCAGCAACCGACTAGCCTCAAGCTCCTACAATGAGCAGTTCTTC. Translating it yields CASNRLASSSYNEQFF.